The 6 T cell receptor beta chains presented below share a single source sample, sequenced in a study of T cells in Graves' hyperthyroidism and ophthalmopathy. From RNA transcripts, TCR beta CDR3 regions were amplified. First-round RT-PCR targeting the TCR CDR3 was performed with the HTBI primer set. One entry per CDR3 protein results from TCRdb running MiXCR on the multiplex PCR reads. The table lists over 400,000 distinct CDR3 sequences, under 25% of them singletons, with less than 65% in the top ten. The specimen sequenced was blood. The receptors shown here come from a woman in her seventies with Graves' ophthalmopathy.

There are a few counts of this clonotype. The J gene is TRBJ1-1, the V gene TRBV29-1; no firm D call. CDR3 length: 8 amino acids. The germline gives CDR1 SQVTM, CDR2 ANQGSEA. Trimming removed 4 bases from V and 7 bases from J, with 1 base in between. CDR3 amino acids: CSVGEAFF. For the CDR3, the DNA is TGCAGCGTTGGTGAAGCTTTCTTT.

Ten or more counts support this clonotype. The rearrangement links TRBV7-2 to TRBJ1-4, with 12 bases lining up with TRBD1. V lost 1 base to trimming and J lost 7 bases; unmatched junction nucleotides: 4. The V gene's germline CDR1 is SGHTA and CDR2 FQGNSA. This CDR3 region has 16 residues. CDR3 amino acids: CASSLVGTGGIEKLFF. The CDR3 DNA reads TGTGCCAGCAGCTTAGTGGGGACAGGGGGCATTGAAAAACTGTTTTTT.

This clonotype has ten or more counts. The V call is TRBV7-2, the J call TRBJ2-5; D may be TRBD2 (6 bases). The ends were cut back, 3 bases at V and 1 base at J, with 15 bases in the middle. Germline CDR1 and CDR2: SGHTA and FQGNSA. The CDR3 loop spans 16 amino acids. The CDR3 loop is CASSFSRPGLQETQYF. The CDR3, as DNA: TGTGCCAGCAGCTTTTCCCGGCCGGGACTCCAAGAGACCCAGTACTTC.

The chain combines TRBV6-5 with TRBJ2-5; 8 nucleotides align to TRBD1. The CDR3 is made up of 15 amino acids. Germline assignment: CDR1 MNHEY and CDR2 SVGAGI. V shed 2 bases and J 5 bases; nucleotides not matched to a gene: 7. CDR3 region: CASSYEAWTGETQYF. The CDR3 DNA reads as TGTGCCAGCAGTTACGAAGCGTGGACAGGGGAGACCCAGTACTTC.

The CDR3 sequence is CASSYDGNDRSYTF. In DNA form, the CDR3 reads TGTGCCAGCAGTTACGATGGGAACGACCGGAGCTACACCTTC. The chain is built from TRBV6-5 and TRBJ1-2; no clear D gene. CDR1 and CDR2 from the germline V gene are MNHEY and SVGAGI. The CDR3 runs 14 residues. With 2 bases removed from V and 9 bases from J, the gap between germline ends came to 16 bases.

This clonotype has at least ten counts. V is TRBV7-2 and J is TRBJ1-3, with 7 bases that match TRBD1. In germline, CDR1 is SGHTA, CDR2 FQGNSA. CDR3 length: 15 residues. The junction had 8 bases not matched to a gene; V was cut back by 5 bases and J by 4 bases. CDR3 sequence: CASSVGGQRGNTIYF. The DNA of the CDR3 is TGTGCCAGCAGCGTAGGGGGACAGCGGGGAAACACCATATATTTT.